This T cell receptor beta chain was profiled in a study of response to subunit inactivated influenza vaccine. A note on this clonotype: Its antigen is as yet unknown.

TCRdb re-analysed the RT-PCR reads in MiXCR, keeping a single row per CDR3 protein. Here the sample spans 500,000 to 600,000 distinct CDR3 sequences, around 11% being singletons. Study results and limitations: Authors proposed each seasonal influenza vaccination draws in few new T cells.

This CDR3 has 15 residues. V was clipped by 4 bases and J by 3 bases, with 15 bases between them. Germline loops: CDR1 SEHNR, CDR2 FQNEAQ (reference sequence). The same specimen was also included in a second study, on T cells expressing NK-cell markers. This second study says: The authors generated TCR beta cDNA through 5'RACE template switching with UMIs.

Material: PBMCs from blood, obtained on the day of vaccination. The gene calls are TRBV7-9 and TRBJ1-2; no clear D gene. The receptor was isolated from a man in his fifties who received an inactivated influenza vaccine. CDR3 sequence: CASSSPRGWDYGYTF. In DNA, the CDR3 is TGTGCCAGCAGCTCACCCCGCGGATGGGACTATGGCTACACCTTC.